These T cell receptor beta chains were read from a single sample in a study of T cell responses to AZD1222 COVID-19 vaccine. The protocol was immunoSEQ multiplex PCR, while the TCRdb copy is restricted to in-frame clones and leaves out a portion. This table holds about 130,000 clones, about 93% found once. Here the sequenced sample was peripheral blood, taken on day 0 of AZD1222 vaccination. The origin of the receptors is an adult in good health. Both conserved end residues are part of each CDR3. Fields, in order: V gene, CDR3 protein.

>TRBV30
CAWIQGWTEAFF
>TRBV3-1/TRBV3-2
CASSRQTGAGNQPQHF
>TRBV9
CASSVGPSGSTDTQYF
>TRBV12-5
CASGLGGPGKEETQYF
>TRBV10-3
CAISRDREGTEAFF
>TRBV27
CASRIGTSGRLETQYF
>TRBV7-8
CASSLGWGREKLFF
>TRBV29-1
CSVESPTSPQGEKLFF
>TRBV20-1
CSAPRDTEQYF
>TRBV28
CASSTGHTNYGYTF
>TRBV29-1
CSVLLEGFITDTQYF
>TRBV7-3
CASSLTIAGGQSEQYF
>TRBV19
CASRPPGGYEQYF
>TRBV4-3
CASSFSGRASVEQFF
>TRBV3-1/TRBV3-2
CASSVGQGNEKLFF
>TRBV25-1
CASSEGVGTNNEQFF
>TRBV12-3/TRBV12-4
CASSGTSGHEQYF
>TRBV4-1
CASSQEIGISNTEAFF
>TRBV11-2
CASSLGLAGVAHEQYF
>TRBV27
CASRRDRGLSKRDYGYTF
>TRBV5-4
CASSLERGQGLGELFF
>TRBV27
CASSFWGGAQPQHF
>TRBV28
CASSRDYEQYF
>TRBV5-4
CASSLTHQTGGYEQYF
>TRBV18
CASSRTDRGNTEAFF
>TRBV27
CASSRPRGQHTEAFF
>TRBV7-9
CASRPNLAKNIQYF
>TRBV5-4
CASSWGLAGATTGELFF
>TRBV18
CASSPGPRSGNTIYF
>TRBV7-6
CASSSSTGGMGGYEQYF
>TRBV19
CASSIDGGSGNTIYF